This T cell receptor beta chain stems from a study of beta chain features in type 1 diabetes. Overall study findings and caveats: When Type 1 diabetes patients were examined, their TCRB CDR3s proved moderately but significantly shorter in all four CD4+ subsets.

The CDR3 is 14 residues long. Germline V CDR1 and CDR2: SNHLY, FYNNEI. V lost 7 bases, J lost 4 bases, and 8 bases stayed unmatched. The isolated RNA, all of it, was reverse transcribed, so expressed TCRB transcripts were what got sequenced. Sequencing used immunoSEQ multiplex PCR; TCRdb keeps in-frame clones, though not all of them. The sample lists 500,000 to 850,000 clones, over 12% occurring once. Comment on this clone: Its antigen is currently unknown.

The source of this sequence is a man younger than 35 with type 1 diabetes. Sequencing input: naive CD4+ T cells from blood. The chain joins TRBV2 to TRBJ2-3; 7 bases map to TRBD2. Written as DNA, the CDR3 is TGTGCCAGCACGGGCGGGAGTGTCCCAGATACGCAGTATTTT. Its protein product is CASTGGSVPDTQYF.